Here is one TCR beta chain with its context. CDR1 and CDR2 from the germline V gene are SQVTM and ANQGSEA. The CDR3 runs 11 residues. V lost 6 bases to trimming and J lost 8 bases; unmatched junction nucleotides: 6. This sample is part of a study of shared clonotypes between healthy human individuals. Method: immunoSEQ multiplex PCR; TCRdb's copy keeps in-frame clones and lacks some. The table shows about 480,000 clones, with nearly 80% occurring only once. What was sequenced was PBMCs. V and J are TRBV29-1 and TRBJ1-1, with TRBD1 matching over 7 bases. This sequence was found in a woman aged 40 to 50 in good health. Some clones in this sample may be carry-over from other donors' samples. CDR3 sequence reads: CSVTGIGEAFF. The CDR3 nucleotides are TGCAGCGTGACAGGGATAGGGGAAGCTTTCTTT.